These 32 T cell receptor beta chains came from one sample sequenced in a study of blood T cell repertoires in COVID-19. TCRdb keeps only in-frame clones here, not all; method: immunoSEQ multiplex PCR. The sample has roughly 88,000 clones, 55% to 80% seen once. Sequencing was done on a sample of peripheral blood. The origin of the receptors is a woman in her sixties or seventies in a cohort sampled during active or convalescent COVID-19.

The CDR3 reads CASSETSGVFYEQYF. CDR3 in DNA: TGTGCCAGCAGCGAAACTAGCGGGGTATTCTACGAGCAGTACTTC. V and J are TRBV7-8 and TRBJ2-7, with TRBD2 matching over 10 bases. V dropped 5 bases and J dropped 3; count of bases not matched to a gene: 7. The CDR3 runs 15 residues. Germline CDR1 and CDR2: SGHVS and FQNEAQ.

The chain is built from TRBV11-2 and TRBJ2-5, with D perhaps matching TRBD1 (5 bases). V was clipped by 1 base and J by 3 bases, with 9 bases between them. This CDR3 has 14 amino acids. Germline CDR1 SGHAT, CDR2 FQNNGV. This CDR3 is CASSLVGREETQYF. CDR3 in DNA: TGTGCCAGCAGCTTAGTCGGCAGGGAAGAGACCCAGTACTTC.

The chain uses TRBV25-1 and TRBJ2-2; TRBD1 agrees at 10 bases. V was pared by 3 bases and J by 2 bases, with 3 bases of the junction left unmatched. Germline V gene lookup returns CDR1 MGHDK and CDR2 SYGVNS. The CDR3 runs to 16 residues. CDR3 in amino acids: CASSERTGGNTGELFF. The CDR3 DNA reads TGTGCCAGCAGTGAGAGGACAGGGGGAAACACCGGGGAGCTGTTTTTT.

The chain carries TRBV5-1 and TRBJ2-4; TRBD1 agrees at 9 bases. Germline values: CDR1 SGHRS, CDR2 YFSETQ. Germline trimming cut 5 bases from V and 6 bases from J; bases unmatched to any gene: 9. CDR3 length: 15 amino acids. CDR3 region: CASRPEQGAGNIQYF. The CDR3 nucleotides read TGCGCCAGCAGACCCGAACAGGGGGCGGGAAACATTCAGTACTTC.

This clone has ten or more counts. The chain employs TRBV5-1 and TRBJ2-7; a weak D match, TRBD2 (5 bases). Trimming left V 0 bases short and J 4 bases short, with 8 bases between. Looked up from germline, CDR1 is SGHRS and CDR2 is YFSETQ. CDR3 size: 13 residues. The CDR3 nucleotides read TGCGCCAGCAGCTTGGGCCCGGGATACGAGCAGTACTTC. Its protein product is CASSLGPGYEQYF.

V is TRBV7-9 and J is TRBJ2-6; possibly TRBD1 for D (6 bases). This CDR3 spans 16 amino acids. The germline gives CDR1 SEHNR, CDR2 FQNEAQ (reference sequence). V lost 5 bases, J lost 2 bases, and 13 bases lay in between. The CDR3 here is CASSPSDRPGANVLTF. CDR3 DNA: TGTGCCAGCAGCCCATCCGACAGGCCTGGGGCCAACGTCCTGACTTTC.

This sequence joins TRBV30 and TRBJ2-7, with 9 positions matching TRBD2. The CDR3 is made up of 12 amino acids. Trimming cost V 5 bases and J 7 bases; bases outside gene matches: 6. Looked up from germline, CDR1 is GTSNPN and CDR2 is SVGIG (reference sequence). In nucleotides, the CDR3 is TGTGCCTGGGCAGGGGCGGGAGGGGAGCAGTACTTC. Translating it yields CAWAGAGGEQYF.

The rearrangement uses TRBV15 and TRBJ1-3; D is unclear. Germline lookup yields CDR1 LNHNV and CDR2 YYDKDF (reference sequence). Deletions cut 0 bases from V and 0 bases from J, with 9 bases between. CDR3 length: 16 residues. CDR3 amino acids: CATSRERTSSGNTIYF. The DNA for the CDR3 is TGTGCCACCAGCAGAGAGAGAACGTCCTCTGGAAACACCATATATTTT.

The chain has TRBV19 and TRBJ1-2; the match to TRBD1 covers 7 bases. The trim removed 2 bases at V and 2 bases at J, leaving 5 bases unmatched. Looked up from germline, CDR1 is LNHDA and CDR2 is SQIVND (reference sequence). CDR3 length: 15 amino acids. This CDR3 reads CASSILRTGNYGYTF. The CDR3 nucleotides read TGTGCCAGTAGTATACTTCGGACAGGAAACTATGGCTACACCTTC.

The V and J genes are TRBV5-1 and TRBJ2-2; the match to TRBD1 covers 12 bases. Germline trimming cut 7 bases from V and 3 bases from J; bases unmatched to any gene: 4. The length of the CDR3 is 15 residues. Looked up from germline, CDR1 is SGHRS and CDR2 is YFSETQ. The CDR3, as DNA: TGCGCCAGCTCCGGGACAGGGGGCTACACCGGGGAGCTGTTTTTT. Translating it yields CASSGTGGYTGELFF.

This clone was counted ten times or more. The J gene is TRBJ1-6, the V gene TRBV6-5; 7 bases match TRBD1. Germline CDR1 and CDR2: MNHEY and SVGAGI. The CDR3 sequence is 14 residues long. After removal of 5 bases from V and 7 bases from J, the junction contained 5 bases not matched to a gene. The CDR3 is CASSTTGPNSPLHF. The CDR3 DNA reads as TGTGCCAGCAGTACGACAGGGCCGAATTCACCCCTCCACTTT.

The chain has TRBV28 and TRBJ2-1; TRBD1 might be the D (6 bases). V lost 8 bases and J lost 7, with 21 bases in between. The CDR3 length is 15 residues. Germline V gene lookup returns CDR1 MDHEN and CDR2 SYDVKM. CDR3 sequence: CASLSYGGLRNEQFF. CDR3 in DNA: TGTGCCAGCCTTTCCTATGGGGGCCTAAGAAATGAGCAGTTCTTC.

Notes on this clone: Other nucleotide sequences in the sample specify the same CDR3. This chain joins TRBV5-1 and TRBJ1-5; 9 bases fit TRBD1. CDR1 is SGHRS, CDR2 YFSETQ, per germline. V lost 0 bases and J lost 6; bases outside the gene matches: 1. The CDR3 runs 14 residues. The CDR3 coding sequence is TGCGCCAGCAGCTTGGGACAGGGGGGTCAGCCCCAGCATTTT. Encoded protein: CASSLGQGGQPQHF.

This sequence joins TRBV5-1 and TRBJ2-1, with 7 bases lining up with TRBD1. This CDR3 region has 15 residues. Germline V gene data show CDR1 as SGHRS and CDR2 as YFSETQ. The ends lost 0 bases at V and 6 bases at J; junction bases unmatched: 6. CDR3 sequence (DNA): TGCGCCAGCAGCTTGGTAGGGGGCGGAGTCAATGAGCAGTTCTTC. Its protein product is CASSLVGGGVNEQFF.

This clone was seen at least ten times. The chain couples TRBV7-9 to TRBJ2-2, with unresolved D. V was pared by 4 bases and J by 4 bases, with 10 bases between. Germline V gives CDR1 SEHNR, CDR2 FQNEAQ (reference sequence). The CDR3 runs 14 residues. CDR3 protein: CASSSPTSTGELFF. The CDR3 bases are TGTGCCAGCAGCTCACCGACAAGCACCGGGGAGCTGTTTTTT.

The count of this clone is one. This sequence joins TRBV10-2 and TRBJ2-3; no clear D. The germline CDR1 and CDR2 sequences are WSHSY and SAAADI. This CDR3 has 13 amino acids. V lost 4 bases and J lost 6, with 11 bases in between. CDR3 sequence: CASSGLGRDTQYF. The DNA of the CDR3 is TGCGCCAGCAGTGGACTCGGTCGTGATACGCAGTATTTT.

This clone was recorded only once. The chain has TRBV7-2 and TRBJ2-3; TRBD1 agrees at 8 bases. From germline, CDR1 is SGHTA and CDR2 FQGNSA. This CDR3 is built from 14 residues. The V segment lost 3 bases and the J segment 6 bases; nucleotides outside the gene matches: 5. CDR3 in DNA: TGTGCCAGCAGCTTGGACAGGGTCGTGGATACGCAGTATTTT. Translating it yields CASSLDRVVDTQYF.

CDR3 sequence: CASSQGTSGVDTQYF. The CDR3 DNA is TGTGCCAGCAGCCAAGGGACTAGCGGGGTAGATACGCAGTATTTT. The chain has TRBV3-1 (or the pseudogene TRBV3-2) and TRBJ2-3; 12 bases line up with TRBD2. With V trimmed by 1 base and J by 5 bases, 1 base remained unmatched. The germline V gene encodes CDR1 LGHDT and CDR2 YNNKEL (reference sequence). The CDR3 is 15 residues long.

This clone was recorded only once. In DNA, the CDR3 is TGTGCCACCAGCAGAGATCTTGGCGGGAACACTGAAGCTTTCTTT. This encodes CATSRDLGGNTEAFF. V and J are TRBV15 and TRBJ1-1; D is unresolved. There are 15 residues in the CDR3. CDR1 is LNHNV and CDR2 is YYDKDF in the germline V gene (reference sequence). The V end was cut by 0 bases, the J end by 1 base, with 9 bases between.

This clone was seen a single time. The genes are TRBV7-2 and TRBJ2-7; D may be TRBD2 (5 bases). Per the germline V gene, CDR1 is SGHTA and CDR2 is FQGNSA. CDR3 length equals 12 residues. V gave up 2 bases and J gave up 6 bases, with 8 bases separating them. CDR3: CASSLSLGEQYF. CDR3 sequence (DNA): TGTGCCAGCAGCTTATCACTAGGCGAGCAGTACTTC.

The V and J genes are TRBV10-1 and TRBJ2-7, with D possibly TRBD1 on 6 matching bases. The germline gives CDR1 WNHNN, CDR2 SYGVQD (reference sequence). Trimming took off 6 bases at V and 3 bases at J, with 15 bases between the two ends. The CDR3 is 14 residues long. CDR3 DNA: TGCGCCAGCAGGGCGGTCGACAGGCACTACGAGCAGTACTTC. It yields the protein CASRAVDRHYEQYF.

The chain joins TRBV7-2 to TRBJ1-1, with D unresolved. The ends were cut back, 2 bases at V and 1 base at J, with 5 bases in the middle. The CDR3 contains 13 residues. Germline loops: CDR1 SGHTA, CDR2 FQGNSA. The CDR3 DNA reads as TGTGCCAGCAGCTTATCGGGGAACACTGAAGCTTTCTTT. Its protein is CASSLSGNTEAFF. Full variable domain (missing parts from reference TRBV7-2 and TRBJ1-1): GAGVSQSPSNKVTEKGKDVELRCDPISGHTALYWYRQSLGQGLEFLIYFQGNSAPDKSGLPSDRFSAERTGGSVSTLTIQRTQQEDSAVYLCASSLSGNTEAFFGQGTRLTVV.

The chain joins TRBV28 to TRBJ2-7; D ambiguous. The V end lost 6 bases, the J end lost 2 bases, and 17 bases lay between the germline ends. The germline CDR1 and CDR2 sequences are MDHEN and SYDVKM. The CDR3 consists of 15 residues. CDR3 DNA sequence: TGTGCCAGCAGCCTCCCCCGGCAGGCCGCCTACGAGCAGTACTTC. It codes for CASSLPRQAAYEQYF.

The CDR3 nucleotides are TGTGCCAGCAGCTTACAGGGGACTAACTATGGCTACACCTTC. Protein: CASSLQGTNYGYTF. The V call is TRBV27, the J call TRBJ1-2; TRBD1 matches at 7 bases. The J segment lost 0 bases and the V segment lost 6 bases, leaving 4 bases of the junction unmatched. The germline V gene has CDR1 MNHEY and CDR2 SMNVEV (reference sequence). The CDR3 is 14 amino acids.

This chain links TRBV29-1 with TRBJ2-1, with D hard to call. This CDR3 has 12 residues. The V end was cut by 3 bases, the J end by 3 bases, with 6 bases between. Germline CDR1 SQVTM, CDR2 ANQGSEA. In nucleotides, the CDR3 is TGCAGCGTTGACATACTCTACAATGAGCAGTTCTTC. Translation gives CSVDILYNEQFF.

J is TRBJ2-1 and V is TRBV10-3; 7 bases fit TRBD2. Germline values: CDR1 ENHRY, CDR2 SYGVKD. The V gene end was trimmed by 1 base and the J gene end by 9 bases; junction bases not matched to a gene: 18. The CDR3 extends over 18 amino acids. CDR3 region: CAISEFPAGSYPSREQFF. The CDR3 DNA sequence: TGTGCCATCAGTGAGTTTCCAGCGGGGTCGTATCCTTCTCGTGAGCAGTTCTTC.

J is TRBJ1-1 and V is TRBV9; D is unclear. From germline, CDR1 is SGDLS and CDR2 YYNGEE. V lost 3 bases and J 4 bases, leaving 10 bases between the germline ends. This CDR3 comprises 13 residues. The CDR3 region has the DNA TGTGCCAGCAGCGCACAGATCACCACTGAAGCTTTCTTT. Residues: CASSAQITTEAFF. Supplemented by reference TRBV9 and TRBJ1-1, the full variable domain reads DSGVTQTPKHLITATGQRVTLRCSPRSGDLSVYWYQQSLDQGLQFLIQYYNGEERAKGNILERFSAQQFPDLHSELNLSSLELGDSALYFCASSAQITTEAFFGQGTRLTVV.

CDR3 sequence: CASSLGAGDGYTF. The CDR3 DNA reads TGCGCCAGCAGCTTGGGGGCAGGGGACGGCTACACCTTC. V and J are TRBV5-1 and TRBJ1-2, with D tentatively TRBD1 (6 bases). Looked up from germline, CDR1 is SGHRS and CDR2 is YFSETQ. This CDR3 comprises 13 residues. The V gene lost 0 bases and the J gene lost 8 bases, with 11 bases spanning the gap.

V gene TRBV10-3 combines with J gene TRBJ1-6; TRBD1 matches at 7 bases. V gave up 3 bases and J gave up 0 bases; unmatched junction bases: 11. The CDR3 consists of 19 residues. Germline CDR1 reads ENHRY; CDR2 reads SYGVKD. This chain's CDR3 is CAISDLRQGRSSYNSPLHF. The CDR3, as DNA: TGTGCCATCAGTGACTTAAGACAGGGTAGAAGCTCCTATAATTCACCCCTCCACTTT.

This clone has more than one count but fewer than ten. V is TRBV7-2 and J is TRBJ2-1; 10 bases align to TRBD2. The CDR3 has 19 residues. V lost 6 bases and J lost 1; bases outside the gene matches: 15. Germline V gene sequence: CDR1 SGHTA, CDR2 FQGNSA. CDR3 amino acids: CASSPDPSGGNPSYNEQFF. CDR3 in DNA: TGTGCCAGCAGTCCCGATCCTAGCGGGGGAAACCCTTCCTACAATGAGCAGTTCTTC.

The CDR3 here is CASRSTGFSPDTQYF. CDR3 bases: TGCGCCAGCAGATCGACAGGGTTCAGCCCAGATACGCAGTATTTT. This chain connects TRBV5-1 to TRBJ2-3; 7 bases map to TRBD1. Germline V gene data show CDR1 as SGHRS and CDR2 as YFSETQ. CDR3 length equals 15 residues. V was clipped by 5 bases and J by 4 bases; unmatched bases: 10.

This clone has more than one count but fewer than ten. The genes are TRBV6-2 or TRBV6-3 and TRBJ2-1, with 9 bases identical to TRBD2. V shed 2 bases, J shed 6 bases, and the junction held 5 bases outside the gene matches. The CDR3 has 15 residues. Germline loops: CDR1 MNHEY, CDR2 SVGEGT. This CDR3 reads CASSYLLAGTNEQFF. CDR3 DNA sequence: TGTGCCAGCAGTTACCTGCTAGCGGGGACCAATGAGCAGTTCTTC.